The 15 T cell receptor beta chains given below trace back to one sample, sequenced in a study of T cells in tuberculosis. The time point is: new active TB diagnosis, blood taken before or within 7 days of starting treatment. Generated by immunoSEQ multiplex PCR, the TCRdb table keeps only in-frame clones and is missing some. The sample records about 37,000 clones, around 93% being singletons. The sequencing used PBMCs, collected at tuberculosis diagnosis. The receptors here all came from an adult with tuberculosis.

This clone was detected once. The chain is built from TRBV11-2 and TRBJ1-2; D is unclear. This CDR3 comprises 15 residues. Germline V gene lookup returns CDR1 SGHAT and CDR2 FQNNGV. V was shortened by 0 bases and J by 3 bases, with 11 bases between the two germline ends. CDR3 bases: TGTGCCAGCAGCTTAGATCCTCAGGAATACTATGGCTACACCTTC. Its protein is CASSLDPQEYYGYTF. The complete variable domain, with remaining parts taken from reference TRBV11-2 and TRBJ1-2, reads EAGVAQSPRYKIIEKRQSVAFWCNPISGHATLYWYQQILGQGPKLLIQFQNNGVVDDSQLPKDRFSAERLKGVDSTLKIQPAKLEDSAVYLCASSLDPQEYYGYTFGSGTRLTVV.

The chain recombines TRBV6-5 with TRBJ2-6; maybe TRBD2 (5 bases). The CDR3 spans 15 residues. In germline, CDR1 is MNHEY, CDR2 SVGAGI. V was clipped by 5 bases and J by 0 bases, with 8 bases between them. The DNA for the CDR3 is TGTGCCAGCAGTCACGGGGACTCTGGGGCCAACGTCCTGACTTTC. Residues: CASSHGDSGANVLTF.

The V gene is TRBV9, the J gene TRBJ2-3, with D perhaps TRBD2 (6 bases). The CDR3 totals 16 residues. Between the trimmed V and J ends, which lost 4 bases and 1 base, there was a span of 16 bases. The germline V gene encodes CDR1 SGDLS and CDR2 YYNGEE. The CDR3 DNA sequence: TGTGCCAGCAGCCCCGGGAGTCGGGTGGGCACAGATACGCAGTATTTT. Encoded protein: CASSPGSRVGTDTQYF.

The chain has TRBV6-4 and TRBJ2-3; D is ambiguous. The V gene's germline CDR1 is MRHNA and CDR2 SNTAGT. V lost 0 bases to trimming and J lost 4 bases, with 8 bases between them. This CDR3 is 14 amino acids long. CDR3: CASSDSGHADTQYF. The CDR3 DNA follows: TGTGCCAGCAGTGACTCGGGCCACGCAGATACGCAGTATTTT.

This clone has just one count. The chain links TRBV7-7 to TRBJ2-5, with 7 bases that match TRBD2. Germline CDR1 and CDR2: SSHAT and FNYEAQ (reference sequence). The junction had 2 bases not matched to a gene; V was cut back by 1 base and J by 3 bases. The length of the CDR3 is 14 residues. CDR3 sequence: CASSLGLAEETQYF. The DNA for the CDR3 is TGTGCCAGCAGCTTAGGACTAGCCGAAGAGACCCAGTACTTC.

The V and J genes are TRBV5-6 and TRBJ1-1; D may be TRBD1 (5 bases). The CDR3 contains 14 residues. The germline V gene has CDR1 SGHDT and CDR2 YYEEEE. Trimming left V 5 bases short and J 1 base short, with 12 bases between. This CDR3 is CASRGGARNTEAFF. The CDR3 DNA sequence: TGTGCCAGCAGAGGAGGGGCCCGGAACACTGAAGCTTTCTTT.

This clone has a single count. The chain joins TRBV5-4 to TRBJ1-1, with TRBD1 identical over 9 bases. Germline assignment: CDR1 SGHNT and CDR2 YYREEE (reference sequence). The CDR3 is made up of 17 amino acids. The V gene end was trimmed by 3 bases and the J gene end by 1 base; junction bases not matched to a gene: 10. DNA of the CDR3: TGTGCCAGCAGCTCGGACAGGGACAGGGTGGCGAACACTGAAGCTTTCTTT. Its protein is CASSSDRDRVANTEAFF.

The DNA for the CDR3 is TGCGCCAGCAGCCAAGCCAGCGGGGGGGATACGCAGTATTTT. Encoded protein: CASSQASGGDTQYF. The J gene is TRBJ2-3, the V gene TRBV4-1; 9 positions match TRBD2. This CDR3 region has 14 residues. Germline CDR1 is MGHRA and CDR2 is YSYEKL. V lost 1 base to trimming and J lost 6 bases; unmatched junction nucleotides: 2.

The chain employs TRBV6-5 and TRBJ1-1, with TRBD1 as a possible D gene (6 bases). This CDR3 region has 16 residues. Germline CDR1 is MNHEY and CDR2 is SVGAGI. Trimming left V 4 bases short and J 4 bases short, with 19 bases between. CDR3 protein: CASSSPAGEGGTEAFF. Here the CDR3 DNA reads TGTGCCAGCAGTTCCCCCGCCGGGGAGGGGGGCACTGAAGCTTTCTTT.

J is TRBJ1-5 and V is TRBV29-1; the D gene is possibly TRBD1 (6 bases). The CDR3 contains 17 residues. Trimming took off 4 bases at V and 5 bases at J, with 24 bases between the two ends. CDR1 and CDR2 (germline): SQVTM, ANQGSEA. The CDR3 DNA follows: TGCAGCGTTGTTTTCGGACCCTTAACAGGGATCGATCAGCCCCAGCATTTT. Translation: CSVVFGPLTGIDQPQHF.

The chain joins TRBV5-1 to TRBJ1-4; D gene uncertain. CDR3 size: 15 residues. V was cut by 0 bases and J by 6 bases, with 12 bases left in between. Germline V gene data show CDR1 as SGHRS and CDR2 as YFSETQ. The CDR3 spells CASSLVPGRYEKLFF. As DNA, the CDR3 is TGCGCCAGCAGCTTGGTGCCAGGTCGATATGAAAAACTGTTTTTT. The full variable domain, its missing parts supplied by reference TRBV5-1 and TRBJ1-4, is KAGVTQTPRYLIKTRGQQVTLSCSPISGHRSVSWYQQTPGQGLQFLFEYFSETQRNKGNFPGRFSGRQFSNSRSEMNVSTLELGDSALYLCASSLVPGRYEKLFFGSGTQLSVL.

The chain joins TRBV28 to TRBJ2-1, with TRBD1 identical over 8 bases. With V trimmed by 6 bases and J by 2 bases, 6 bases remained unmatched. Germline values: CDR1 MDHEN, CDR2 SYDVKM. This CDR3 region has 15 residues. The CDR3 DNA sequence: TGTGCCAGCAGACAATACAGGGGGACCTACAATGAGCAGTTCTTC. Encoded protein: CASRQYRGTYNEQFF.

V is TRBV4-2 and J is TRBJ1-4; 7 positions agree with TRBD1. Unmatched junction bases numbered 3, after V lost 1 base and J lost 4 bases. CDR1 LGHNA and CDR2 YNFKEQ come from the germline V gene. This CDR3 has 15 amino acids. The CDR3 sequence is CASSQAGTVNEKLFF. CDR3 bases: TGTGCCAGCAGCCAAGCCGGGACAGTTAATGAAAAACTGTTTTTT.

This chain links TRBV7-6 with TRBJ1-1, with 9 nucleotides matching TRBD1. V lost 3 bases to trimming and J lost 4 bases; unmatched junction nucleotides: 9. CDR3 length equals 16 residues. Germline CDR1 reads SGHVS; CDR2 reads FNYEAQ. The CDR3 region is CASSLLPGQGRTEAFF. CDR3 nucleotide sequence: TGTGCCAGCAGCTTGCTCCCGGGACAGGGACGCACTGAAGCTTTCTTT.

The rearrangement links TRBV11-2 to TRBJ2-3; 11 nucleotides match TRBD2. Trimming removed 1 base from V and 2 bases from J; junction bases left unmatched: 5. CDR1 and CDR2 (germline): SGHAT, FQNNGV. The length of the CDR3 is 17 residues. The CDR3 DNA reads TGTGCCAGCAGCTTAGGACTAGCGGGGATCTCCACAGATACGCAGTATTTT. Amino acid sequence: CASSLGLAGISTDTQYF.